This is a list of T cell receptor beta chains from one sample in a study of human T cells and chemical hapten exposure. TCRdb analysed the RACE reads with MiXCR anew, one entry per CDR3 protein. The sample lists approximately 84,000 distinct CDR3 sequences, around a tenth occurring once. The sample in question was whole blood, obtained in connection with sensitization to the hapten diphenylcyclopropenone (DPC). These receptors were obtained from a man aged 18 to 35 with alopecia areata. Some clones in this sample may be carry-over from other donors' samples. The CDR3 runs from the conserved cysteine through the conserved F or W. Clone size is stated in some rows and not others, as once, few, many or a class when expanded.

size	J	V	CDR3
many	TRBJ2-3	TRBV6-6	CASTHQRGGTDTQYF
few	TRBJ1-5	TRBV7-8	CASSLAPWRYHSNQPQHF
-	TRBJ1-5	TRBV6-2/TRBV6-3	CASSYTGVHSQPQHF
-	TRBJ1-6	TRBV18	CASSPMSSYNSPLHF
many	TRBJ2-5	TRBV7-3	CASSLSGSRETQYF
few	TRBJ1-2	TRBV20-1	CSASSQGIFGYTF
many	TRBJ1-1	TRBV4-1	CASSQGSGVRRGEAFF
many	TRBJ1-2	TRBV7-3	CASSLTAGEAYTF
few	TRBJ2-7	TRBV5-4	CASSLEQGTYEQYF
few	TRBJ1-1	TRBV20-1	CSLRPTGSETEAFF
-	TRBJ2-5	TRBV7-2	CASSLWTQQETQYF
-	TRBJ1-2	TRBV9	CASSGRVPHYGYTF
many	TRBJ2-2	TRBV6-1	CASLLGVSGELFF
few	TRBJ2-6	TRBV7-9	CASDTGANVLTF
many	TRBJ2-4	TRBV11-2	CASSLTGLAKNIQYF
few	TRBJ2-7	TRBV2	CASCTDRLSDEQYF
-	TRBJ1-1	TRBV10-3	CANGQGNTEAFF
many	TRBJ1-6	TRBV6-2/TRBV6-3	CASSYWTGYSPLHF
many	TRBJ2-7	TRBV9	CASSVGFAFLYEQYF
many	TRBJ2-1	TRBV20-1	CSARDAGAREQFF
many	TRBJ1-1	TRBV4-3	CASSQERVRSTEAFF
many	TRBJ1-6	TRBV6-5	CASSLGPGQGSSPLHF
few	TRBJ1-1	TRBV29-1	CSGVGHTEAFF
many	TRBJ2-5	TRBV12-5	CASGPTGPGETQYF
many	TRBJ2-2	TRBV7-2	CASSTLAGSGGELFF
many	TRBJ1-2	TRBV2	CASMDRGINYGYTF
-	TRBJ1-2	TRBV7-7	CASSQGRGRGYGYTF
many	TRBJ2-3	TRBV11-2	CASSSQELTDTQYF
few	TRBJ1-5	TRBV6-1	CASSEAPTGNYQPQHF
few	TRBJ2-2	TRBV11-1	CASSPRSFGELFF
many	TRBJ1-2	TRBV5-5	CASSQIPSTGGPSGYTF
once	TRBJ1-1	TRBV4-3	CASSQTIKGRKNTEAFF
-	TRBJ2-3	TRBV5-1	CASSSDRERTDTQYF
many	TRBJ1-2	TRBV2	CASSGEGHYGYTF
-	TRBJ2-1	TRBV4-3	CASSQDRGPEQFF
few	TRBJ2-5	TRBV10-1	CASSESVYRETQYF
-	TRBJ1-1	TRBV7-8	CASSFNQDTEAFF
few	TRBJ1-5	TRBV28	CASSRHLEGNQPQHF
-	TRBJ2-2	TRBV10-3	CAISPGLAGYTGELFF